A single sample gave rise to the 14 T cell receptor beta chains below, sequenced in a study of prognosis after radiotherapy for stage I lung cancer. The authors amplified TCR beta CDR3 from genomic DNA using two-round multiplex PCR. Gene-specific TRBV and TRBJ primers were used in PCR round one. TCRdb re-called the multiplex PCR reads through MiXCR, storing one row per CDR3 protein. The table has over 25,000 distinct CDR3 sequences, 40% to 55% seen once. The material sequenced was PBMCs, taken before or after stereotactic body radiation therapy (not recorded which). Receptors originate from a donor over 45 with non-small cell lung cancer.

This clonotype has just one count. This chain joins TRBV6-1 and TRBJ2-1; unclear D gene. The CDR3 is 15 residues long. Trimming took 4 bases from V and 4 from J, leaving 14 bases between them. Germline CDR1 is MNHNS and CDR2 is SASEGT. The CDR3 nucleotides are TGTGCCAGCAGTGTTCCGGTACTATTTTACAATGAGCAGTTCTTC. It yields the protein CASSVPVLFYNEQFF.

This clonotype was counted only a few times. The chain has TRBV2 and TRBJ2-7; 9 nucleotides align to TRBD1. The ends lost 4 bases at V and 6 bases at J; junction bases unmatched: 10. From germline, CDR1 is SNHLY and CDR2 FYNNEI. The CDR3 sequence is 15 residues long. The chain's CDR3 is CASSGETGGDPEQYF. The CDR3 DNA reads TGTGCCAGCAGTGGGGAGACAGGGGGGGATCCCGAGCAGTACTTC.

Many counts were recorded for this clonotype. The chain joins TRBV24-1 to TRBJ2-5; either TRBD1 or TRBD2 may supply D (5 bases each). The ends were cut back, 4 bases at V and 4 bases at J, with 21 bases in the middle. There are 17 residues in the CDR3. The germline CDR1 and CDR2 sequences are KGHDR and SFDVKD. The CDR3 protein is CATSDRIPGPRGETQYF. The CDR3 nucleotides read TGTGCCACCAGTGACCGGATCCCGGGACCCCGGGGAGAGACCCAGTACTTC.

The chain recombines TRBV30 with TRBJ1-5, with 10 bases that match TRBD1. V was clipped by 5 bases and J by 2 bases; unmatched bases: 6. This CDR3 has 15 residues. Germline loops: CDR1 GTSNPN, CDR2 SVGIG (reference sequence). The CDR3 loop is CAWASGTGGNQPQHF. The CDR3 region has the DNA TGTGCCTGGGCCTCCGGGACAGGGGGCAATCAGCCCCAGCATTTT.

V gene TRBV5-1 combines with J gene TRBJ2-1, with TRBD1 matching 8 bases. This CDR3 has 14 residues. Unmatched junction bases numbered 3, after V lost 0 bases and J lost 7 bases. Germline CDR1 SGHRS, CDR2 YFSETQ. The CDR3 loop is CASSLGQGTNEQFF. DNA of the CDR3: TGCGCCAGCAGCTTGGGACAGGGGACGAATGAGCAGTTCTTC. Filled out from reference TRBV5-1 and TRBJ2-1, the complete variable domain reads KAGVTQTPRYLIKTRGQQVTLSCSPISGHRSVSWYQQTPGQGLQFLFEYFSETQRNKGNFPGRFSGRQFSNSRSEMNVSTLELGDSALYLCASSLGQGTNEQFFGPGTRLTVL.

This clonotype was found many times. The CDR3 coding sequence is TGCAGCGTTCAGGACAGGGGGGGTTGGACTGAAGCTTTCTTT. This codes for CSVQDRGGWTEAFF. The chain is built from TRBV29-1 and TRBJ1-1; 10 bases are shared with TRBD1. Germline CDR1 SQVTM, CDR2 ANQGSEA. V was pared by 5 bases and J by 5 bases, with 8 bases of the junction left unmatched. The CDR3 totals 14 residues.

To note about this clonotype: Mismatch with germline at one junction end may stem from a read error. V gene TRBV25-1 combines with J gene TRBJ2-1; tentative D call: TRBD1 (5 bases). This CDR3 contains 15 residues. Germline V gene data show CDR1 as MGHDK and CDR2 as SYGVNS. CDR3 loop: CASSEVSGKYNEQFF. The CDR3 nucleotides read TGTGCCAGTAGTGAAGTTTCAGGGAAGTACAATGAGCAGTTCTTC.

This chain links TRBV5-5 with TRBJ2-7, with a weak D call TRBD2 (5 bases). The V gene's germline CDR1 is SGHKS and CDR2 YYEKEE (reference sequence). The CDR3 runs to 14 residues. With 4 bases removed from V and 0 bases from J, the gap between germline ends came to 11 bases. The DNA of the CDR3 is TGTGCCAGCAGCCTAGCTCCCGACTCCTACGAGCAGTACTTC. This translates into CASSLAPDSYEQYF. Full variable domain (missing parts from reference TRBV5-5 and TRBJ2-7): DAGVTQSPTHLIKTRGQQVTLRCSPISGHKSVSWYQQVLGQGPQFIFQYYEKEERGRGNFPDRFSARQFPNYSSELNVNALLLGDSALYLCASSLAPDSYEQYFGPGTRLTVT.

Concerning this clonotype itself: A read error is the likely source, as a far larger clone sits one nucleotide away. This sequence joins TRBV28 and TRBJ1-2; no clear D gene. CDR1 is MDHEN, CDR2 SYDVKM, per germline. The ends were cut back, 9 bases at V and 2 bases at J, with 10 bases in the middle. The CDR3 has 12 amino acids. The CDR3 DNA sequence: TGTGCCAGTTTACAGTGGAACTATGGCTACACCTTC. The encoded protein is CASLQWNYGYTF.

In its sample, this clonotype was seen a few times. The rearrangement links TRBV28 to TRBJ2-2; D not certain. The V gene lost 6 bases and the J gene lost 8 bases, with 7 bases spanning the gap. The CDR3 is 11 residues long. Germline CDR1 and CDR2: MDHEN and SYDVKM. This chain's CDR3 is CASRLLGELFF. CDR3 nucleotides: TGTGCCAGCAGGCTTTTGGGGGAGCTGTTTTTT.

This clonotype was detected ten times or more. The chain couples TRBV6-9 to TRBJ2-3; 7 nucleotides align to TRBD2. CDR3 length equals 18 residues. In germline, CDR1 is MNHGY, CDR2 SVAAGI. V dropped 3 bases and J dropped 1; count of bases not matched to a gene: 13. CDR3 coding DNA: TGTGCCAGCAGTTACGCGATATTGGCTAGCGGAGGCACAGATACGCAGTATTTT. Amino acids: CASSYAILASGGTDTQYF.

In its sample, this clonotype was seen many times. V usage is TRBV6-1 and J usage is TRBJ1-1; the match to TRBD1 covers 8 bases. Trimming removed 6 bases from V and 1 base from J; junction bases left unmatched: 7. Per germline, CDR1 MNHNS and CDR2 SASEGT. The CDR3 length is 15 residues. The CDR3 nucleotides are TGTGCCAGCAGCCCCCAGGGGGCCCCGAACACTGAAGCTTTCTTT. This encodes CASSPQGAPNTEAFF.

This sequence joins TRBV6-1 and TRBJ2-2; 12 positions match TRBD2. Germline-derived CDR1 and CDR2 are MNHNS and SASEGT. Trimming cost V 4 bases and J 4 bases; bases outside gene matches: 4. This CDR3 is built from 16 residues. The CDR3 is CASSVLAGGSTGELFF. For the CDR3, the DNA is TGTGCCAGCAGTGTACTAGCGGGGGGATCCACCGGGGAGCTGTTTTTT.

In this sample, this clonotype turned up many times. This chain joins TRBV11-2 and TRBJ2-7; no clear D gene. This CDR3 spans 11 amino acids. The germline V gene encodes CDR1 SGHAT and CDR2 FQNNGV. V lost 5 bases and J lost 2, with 4 bases in between. The CDR3 sequence: CASSATYEQYF. The CDR3 nucleotides read TGTGCCAGCAGCGCCACCTACGAGCAGTACTTC.